A selection of T cell receptor beta chains follows, all from one sample in a study of T cells in Graves' hyperthyroidism and ophthalmopathy. One entry per CDR3 protein results from TCRdb running MiXCR on the multiplex PCR reads. The sample has around 350,000 distinct CDR3 sequences; roughly 14% are singletons. The sequencing input was blood. All receptors come from a woman younger than 45 with Graves' ophthalmopathy. The CDR3 runs from the conserved cysteine through the conserved F or W. The D gene is left open where the match is weak. Some rows mark clone size as missing; the rest say once, few, many or name a class of expanded clone.

v_call: TRBV4-2
j_call: TRBJ1-1
d_call: .
clone_size: .
cdr3_aa: CASSQAGGLNTEAFF
cdr3_nt: TGTGCCAGCAGCCAAGCTGGGGGTTTGAACACTGAAGCTTTCTTT

v_call: TRBV27
j_call: TRBJ2-3
d_call: TRBD2
clone_size: many
cdr3_aa: CASSLASGGFTDTQYF
cdr3_nt: TGTGCCAGCAGTTTAGCTAGCGGGGGGTTTACAGATACGCAGTATTTT

v_call: TRBV3-1
j_call: TRBJ2-2
d_call: .
clone_size: many
cdr3_aa: CASSQERGRRTGELFF
cdr3_nt: TGTGCCAGCAGCCAAGAACGGGGGCGCCGGACCGGGGAGCTGTTTTTT

v_call: TRBV12-3/TRBV12-4
j_call: TRBJ2-1
d_call: TRBD1
clone_size: many
cdr3_aa: CASSATGESYNEQFF
cdr3_nt: TGTGCCAGCAGTGCCACAGGGGAATCCTACAATGAGCAGTTCTTC

v_call: TRBV6-1
j_call: TRBJ2-7
d_call: .
clone_size: many
cdr3_aa: CASSALGGGQYF
cdr3_nt: TGTGCCAGCAGCGCCCTTGGGGGAGGGCAGTACTTC

v_call: TRBV13
j_call: TRBJ2-5
d_call: .
clone_size: many
cdr3_aa: CASSWDGPRHFRETQYF
cdr3_nt: TGTGCCAGCAGCTGGGACGGTCCTCGGCACTTTAGAGAGACCCAGTACTTC

v_call: TRBV30
j_call: TRBJ2-2
d_call: .
clone_size: many
cdr3_aa: CAWSGLTGSYPGELFF
cdr3_nt: TGTGCCTGGAGTGGTCTAACAGGGTCGTATCCCGGGGAGCTGTTTTTT

v_call: TRBV7-9
j_call: TRBJ1-4
d_call: .
clone_size: .
cdr3_aa: CASSHVGQNEKLFF
cdr3_nt: TGTGCCAGCAGCCACGTCGGACAGAATGAAAAACTGTTTTTT

v_call: TRBV2
j_call: TRBJ1-1
d_call: .
clone_size: many
cdr3_aa: CASSRVPGGEAFF
cdr3_nt: TGTGCCAGCAGCCGAGTCCCCGGCGGTGAAGCTTTCTTT

v_call: TRBV6-1
j_call: TRBJ1-1
d_call: .
clone_size: many
cdr3_aa: CASSYLPQEVSGEAFF
cdr3_nt: TGTGCCAGCAGTTACTTACCGCAGGAGGTTAGCGGTGAAGCTTTCTTT

v_call: TRBV19
j_call: TRBJ1-5
d_call: TRBD1
clone_size: .
cdr3_aa: CASRKQGARQPQHF
cdr3_nt: TGTGCCAGTAGAAAACAGGGGGCCCGTCAGCCCCAGCATTTT

v_call: TRBV6-5
j_call: TRBJ2-7
d_call: TRBD1
clone_size: many
cdr3_aa: CASSYDRAPYEQYF
cdr3_nt: TGTGCCAGCAGTTACGACAGGGCCCCCTACGAGCAGTACTTC

v_call: TRBV10-3
j_call: TRBJ2-3
d_call: .
clone_size: .
cdr3_aa: CAIRVSAGASIDTQYF
cdr3_nt: TGTGCCATCAGGGTTTCCGCTGGGGCAAGCATAGATACGCAGTATTTT

v_call: TRBV13
j_call: TRBJ1-2
d_call: .
clone_size: many
cdr3_aa: CASSPTGNGYTF
cdr3_nt: TGTGCCAGCAGCCCGACAGGAAATGGCTACACCTTC

v_call: TRBV2
j_call: TRBJ2-3
d_call: .
clone_size: few
cdr3_aa: CASSEGGGLGDTQYF
cdr3_nt: TGTGCCAGCAGTGAAGGGGGGGGGCTGGGGGATACGCAGTATTTT

v_call: TRBV6-1
j_call: TRBJ1-2
d_call: .
clone_size: many
cdr3_aa: CASTARQGYGYTF
cdr3_nt: TGTGCCAGCACGGCCCGGCAGGGCTATGGCTACACCTTC

v_call: TRBV5-4
j_call: TRBJ1-6
d_call: TRBD1
clone_size: .
cdr3_aa: CASSLSGQGSSPLHF
cdr3_nt: TGTGCCAGCAGCTTGTCGGGACAGGGGTCTTCACCCCTCCACTTT

v_call: TRBV2
j_call: TRBJ2-1
d_call: TRBD1
clone_size: once
cdr3_aa: CASSEALPGDRVYNEQFF
cdr3_nt: TGTGCCAGCAGTGAAGCGCTTCCCGGGGACAGGGTCTACAATGAGCAGTTCTTC

v_call: TRBV10-3
j_call: TRBJ2-2
d_call: .
clone_size: few
cdr3_aa: CATWGQGGTGELFF
cdr3_nt: TGTGCCACCTGGGGGCAGGGCGGCACCGGGGAGCTGTTTTTT

v_call: TRBV6-6
j_call: TRBJ2-1
d_call: .
clone_size: .
cdr3_aa: CASSYSTGRGEQFF
cdr3_nt: TGTGCCAGCAGTTACTCGACAGGAAGGGGTGAGCAGTTCTTC

v_call: TRBV6-6
j_call: TRBJ2-7
d_call: .
clone_size: many
cdr3_aa: CASSYYAYEQYF
cdr3_nt: TGTGCCAGCAGTTACTACGCCTACGAGCAGTACTTC

v_call: TRBV19
j_call: TRBJ2-5
d_call: .
clone_size: once
cdr3_aa: CASSTEGGISTQYF
cdr3_nt: TGTGCCAGTAGTACGGAGGGGGGTATTTCGACCCAGTACTTC

v_call: TRBV27
j_call: TRBJ1-6
d_call: .
clone_size: many
cdr3_aa: CASSFSQGGSPLHF
cdr3_nt: TGTGCCAGCAGTTTTTCGCAGGGAGGTTCACCCCTCCACTTT

v_call: TRBV6-5
j_call: TRBJ2-7
d_call: .
clone_size: .
cdr3_aa: CASSYRGLIGAPYEQYF
cdr3_nt: TGTGCCAGCAGTTATCGAGGGCTAATAGGGGCCCCCTACGAGCAGTACTTC

v_call: TRBV2
j_call: TRBJ1-1
d_call: TRBD1
clone_size: many
cdr3_aa: CANNTTGGNTEAFF
cdr3_nt: TGTGCCAACAACACGACAGGGGGCAACACTGAAGCTTTCTTT

v_call: TRBV4-1
j_call: TRBJ1-5
d_call: .
clone_size: many
cdr3_aa: CASSQEGVSNQPQHF
cdr3_nt: TGCGCCAGCAGCCAAGAGGGGGTCAGCAATCAGCCCCAGCATTTT

v_call: TRBV28
j_call: TRBJ1-1
d_call: TRBD1
clone_size: many
cdr3_aa: CASRTGGITEAFF
cdr3_nt: TGTGCCAGCAGGACAGGGGGCATCACTGAAGCTTTCTTT

v_call: TRBV7-3
j_call: TRBJ2-3
d_call: .
clone_size: few
cdr3_aa: CASTQGGGARDTQYF
cdr3_nt: TGTGCCAGCACTCAGGGAGGTGGGGCAAGGGATACGCAGTATTTT

v_call: TRBV14
j_call: TRBJ2-2
d_call: .
clone_size: few
cdr3_aa: CASSQKIRASTGELFF
cdr3_nt: TGTGCCAGCAGCCAAAAAATAAGGGCGAGCACCGGGGAGCTGTTTTTT

v_call: TRBV4-1
j_call: TRBJ2-3
d_call: .
clone_size: few
cdr3_aa: CASSQDYPYTQYF
cdr3_nt: TGCGCCAGCAGCCAGGACTATCCGTACACGCAGTATTTT

v_call: TRBV6-2/TRBV6-3
j_call: TRBJ1-1
d_call: .
clone_size: many
cdr3_aa: CASSYGDGTEAFF
cdr3_nt: TGTGCCAGCAGTTACGGGGACGGTACTGAAGCTTTCTTT